One and the same sample provided the 14 T cell receptor beta chains below, sequenced in a study of T cells after yellow fever vaccination. TCRdb reanalysed the 5' RACE reads using MiXCR and keeps one entry per CDR3 protein. The table lists 250,000 to 300,000 distinct CDR3 sequences, 10% to 15% of them singletons. The sequencing here drew on CD4+ T cells sorted from PBMCs, taken 45 days after the yellow fever booster vaccination. The source is a man aged 30-40 years who received the YFV17D yellow fever vaccine.

Remarks on this clonotype: One junction end disagrees with the germline gene, perhaps due to a read error. The chain combines TRBV12-3 or TRBV12-4 with TRBJ2-3, with unresolved D. CDR3 length equals 13 residues. CDR3 coding DNA: TGTCCCAGCAGAACCGGGCTCACAGATACGCAGTATTTT. Protein: CPSRTGLTDTQYF.

This clonotype has only a few counts. The CDR3 DNA reads TGCAGTGCTGCCGGGAGGGCCTACAATGAGCAGTTCTTC. This encodes CSAAGRAYNEQFF. The chain combines TRBV20-1 with TRBJ2-1; TRBD2 matches 8 bases. With 5 bases clipped from V and 2 bases from J, the junction kept 2 bases outside the gene matches. The CDR3 contains 13 residues. Germline V gene sequence: CDR1 DFQATT, CDR2 SNEGSKA (reference sequence).

This clonotype was observed at least ten times. This sequence joins TRBV29-1 and TRBJ2-5; D unresolved. The V end was cut by 6 bases, the J end by 0 bases, with 8 bases between. Germline-derived CDR1 and CDR2 are SQVTM and ANQGSEA. CDR3 length: 12 amino acids. This CDR3 is CSVVEYQETQYF. The CDR3 DNA reads TGCAGCGTCGTCGAGTACCAAGAGACCCAGTACTTC.

There are a few counts of this clonotype. V gene TRBV5-1 combines with J gene TRBJ2-1; D uncertain. With 4 bases removed from V and 8 bases from J, the gap between germline ends came to 13 bases. The CDR3 has 13 amino acids. Germline V gene data show CDR1 as SGHRS and CDR2 as YFSETQ. The CDR3 DNA reads as TGCGCCAGCAGCCCCCGTCCTGGCGATGAGCAGTTCTTC. It encodes CASSPRPGDEQFF.

This clonotype occurred many times. The rearrangement joins TRBV5-6 to TRBJ2-7; possibly TRBD1 for D (5 bases). This CDR3 region has 13 residues. Per germline, CDR1 SGHDT and CDR2 YYEEEE. The ends were cut back, 3 bases at V and 3 bases at J, with 10 bases in the middle. As DNA, the CDR3 is TGTGCCAGCAGCTCGGACAATAACTACGAGCAGTACTTC. Translated, it gives CASSSDNNYEQYF.

The chain joins TRBV5-5 to TRBJ1-5; D is undetermined. Trimming took off 0 bases at V and 0 bases at J, with 10 bases between the two ends. Per the germline V gene, CDR1 is SGHKS and CDR2 is YYEKEE (reference sequence). This CDR3 contains 16 residues. The CDR3 is CASSLAGPDSNQPQHF. CDR3 nucleotides: TGTGCCAGCAGCTTGGCCGGGCCGGATAGCAATCAGCCCCAGCATTTT.

Here the CDR3 DNA reads TGCAGTGCCCCAAGCCCTCCCTACAATGAGCAGTTCTTC. Its translation is CSAPSPPYNEQFF. The chain has TRBV20-1 and TRBJ2-1, with D uncertain. Trimming took off 6 bases at V and 2 bases at J, with 11 bases between the two ends. The germline V gene has CDR1 DFQATT and CDR2 SNEGSKA (reference sequence). The CDR3 runs to 13 residues.

This clonotype was seen a handful of times. The V and J genes are TRBV9 and TRBJ2-1; D is possibly TRBD2 (5 bases). This CDR3 has 13 amino acids. V lost 6 bases to trimming and J lost 5 bases, with 12 bases between them. The V gene's germline CDR1 is SGDLS and CDR2 YYNGEE. The CDR3 is CASTAGSDNEQFF. The DNA of the CDR3 is TGTGCCAGCACCGCAGGTAGCGACAATGAGCAGTTCTTC.

This CDR3 reads CATSEGAGQYF. CDR3 nucleotides: TGTGCCACCTCCGAAGGGGCTGGGCAGTACTTC. The genes are TRBV12-3 or TRBV12-4 and TRBJ2-7; tentatively, D is TRBD1 (5 bases). V lost 10 bases to trimming and J lost 9 bases, with 16 bases between them. The CDR3 has 11 amino acids.

Only a few counts were recorded for this clonotype. The chain carries TRBV20-1 and TRBJ1-4, with D possibly being TRBD1 (5 bases). This CDR3 has 13 amino acids. Germline lookup yields CDR1 DFQATT and CDR2 SNEGSKA (reference sequence). Deletions cut 7 bases from V and 5 bases from J, with 14 bases between. The CDR3 here is CSGSGTPNEKLFF. The CDR3 nucleotides read TGCAGTGGCTCGGGGACCCCGAATGAAAAACTGTTTTTT.

The chain joins TRBV7-2 to TRBJ2-5; D remains unclear. From germline, CDR1 is SGHTA and CDR2 FQGNSA. Trimming removed 2 bases from V and 0 bases from J, with 16 bases in between. The CDR3 extends over 17 amino acids. The CDR3, as DNA: TGTGCCAGCAGCTTACGTAAGACCATCATGTACCAAGAGACCCAGTACTTC. Amino acid sequence: CASSLRKTIMYQETQYF.

The chain combines TRBV20-1 with TRBJ2-5; D is uncertain. The CDR3 runs 14 residues. The V gene lost 4 bases and the J gene lost 5 bases, with 17 bases spanning the gap. Germline V gene lookup returns CDR1 DFQATT and CDR2 SNEGSKA (reference sequence). The CDR3 DNA reads as TGCAGTGCTAAGCGAAGTGCGATGGTGGAGACCCAGTACTTC. Amino acids: CSAKRSAMVETQYF.

This clonotype appeared a few times. V and J are TRBV11-1 and TRBJ2-2, with 13 bases fitting TRBD2. CDR1 is SGHAT and CDR2 is FQDESV in the germline V gene (reference sequence). The CDR3 runs to 18 residues. Germline trimming cut 5 bases from V and 4 bases from J; bases unmatched to any gene: 10. CDR3 loop: CASSPGTSGTIGTGELFF. CDR3 nucleotide sequence: TGTGCCAGCAGCCCCGGGACTAGCGGGACGATCGGCACCGGGGAGCTGTTTTTT.

This clonotype was detected a few times. This chain joins TRBV5-4 and TRBJ1-2, with TRBD1 matching over 9 bases. Germline CDR1 reads SGHNT; CDR2 reads YYREEE (reference sequence). The CDR3 is 15 residues long. V was clipped by 0 bases and J by 7 bases; unmatched bases: 7. DNA for the CDR3: TGTGCCAGCAGCTTGGCCCTGACAGGGGGAGGTGGCTACACCTTC. Translation gives CASSLALTGGGGYTF.